The 13 T cell receptor beta chains below were found in one sample sequenced in a study of CD4 T cells in relation to SARS-CoV-2 and coronaviruses. Before the COVID-19 pandemic, during about 2011-2019, CD4+ T cells were taken from unexposed donors. Assay: immunoSEQ multiplex PCR; the TCRdb copy retains only in-frame clones and omits some. The top ten hold around 1.6% of the sample, which has around 70,000 clones, 85% to 90% seen once. Sequencing used memory CD4+ T cells from PBMCs. Receptors originate from a human donor in good health.

The chain joins TRBV2 to TRBJ2-5; D call uncertain. Germline lookup yields CDR1 SNHLY and CDR2 FYNNEI. This CDR3 contains 13 residues. Trimming took off 6 bases at V and 4 bases at J, with 12 bases between the two ends. In DNA form, the CDR3 reads TGTGCCAGCAGCGACGGCCTCGGAGAGACCCAGTACTTC. Its translation is CASSDGLGETQYF.

The chain is built from TRBV9 and TRBJ2-2; D might be TRBD1 (6 bases). Germline values: CDR1 SGDLS, CDR2 YYNGEE. This CDR3 has 15 residues. The V and J ends lost 0 bases and 7 bases respectively, with 13 bases between them. The CDR3 loop reads CASSVVQGQFGELFF. The CDR3 DNA follows: TGTGCCAGCAGCGTAGTACAGGGCCAATTCGGGGAGCTGTTTTTT.

This chain joins TRBV10-3 and TRBJ2-3, with TRBD2 matching over 12 bases. Germline-derived CDR1 and CDR2 are ENHRY and SYGVKD. The CDR3 totals 14 residues. Trimming at V came to 8 bases and at J to 5 bases, leaving 5 bases not matched to a gene. The CDR3: CAIGLAGGGDTQYF. The CDR3 DNA follows: TGTGCCATCGGGCTAGCGGGAGGGGGAGATACGCAGTATTTT.

This clone counts as medium-sized (0.01 to 0.1%). V gene TRBV10-3 combines with J gene TRBJ1-5; 7 nucleotides line up with TRBD1. V shed 8 bases, J shed 0 bases, and the junction held 1 base outside the gene matches. CDR1 is ENHRY, CDR2 SYGVKD, per germline. CDR3 length: 13 amino acids. The chain's CDR3 is CAIGTDSNQPQHF. CDR3 sequence (DNA): TGTGCCATCGGGACAGATAGCAATCAGCCCCAGCATTTT.

The DNA of the CDR3 is TGCGCCAGCAGCTCACCGGGACTTATGACAGGTTTTGGGTACGAGCAGTACTTC. Protein sequence: CASSSPGLMTGFGYEQYF. This sequence joins TRBV5-1 and TRBJ2-7; D assignment may be TRBD1 or TRBD2 (6 bases each). Between the trimmed V and J ends, which lost 3 bases and 4 bases, there was a span of 26 bases. The CDR3 loop spans 18 amino acids. The germline CDR1 and CDR2 sequences are SGHRS and YFSETQ.

The chain is built from TRBV7-2 and TRBJ2-1, with D perhaps TRBD1 or TRBD2 (5 bases each). Germline V gene sequence: CDR1 SGHTA, CDR2 FQGNSA. The CDR3 sequence is 13 residues long. Trimming removed 6 bases at V and 9 bases at J, with 15 bases between. Here the CDR3 reads CASSPGTRGEQFF. Written as DNA, the CDR3 is TGTGCCAGCAGTCCGGGGACCAGAGGTGAGCAGTTCTTC.

The rearrangement links TRBV6-1 to TRBJ2-7, with 10 bases that match TRBD1. V gave up 1 base and J gave up 3 bases; unmatched junction bases: 3. Germline V gene lookup returns CDR1 MNHNS and CDR2 SASEGT. This CDR3 is built from 15 residues. In DNA, the CDR3 is TGTGCCAGCAGTGAAGGTGGGACAGGGGTCTACGAGCAGTACTTC. Protein: CASSEGGTGVYEQYF.

This sequence joins TRBV9 and TRBJ2-6; 8 bases are a match to TRBD2. The CDR3 is 18 amino acids. Germline V CDR1 and CDR2: SGDLS, YYNGEE. J was trimmed by 0 bases and V by 4 bases; bases with no gene match: 9. CDR3 DNA: TGTGCCAGCAGCCCGGGAGGGGGACCCACCTCTGGGGCCAACGTCCTGACTTTC. Amino acid sequence: CASSPGGGPTSGANVLTF.

The chain employs TRBV28 and TRBJ1-2; no clear D gene. This CDR3 comprises 12 residues. V lost 6 bases to trimming and J lost 2 bases, with 7 bases between them. Germline lookup yields CDR1 MDHEN and CDR2 SYDVKM. The CDR3 region has the DNA TGTGCCAGCAGAGACACGAACTATGGCTACACCTTC. This codes for CASRDTNYGYTF.

This clone was counted between two and nine times. V is TRBV5-1 and J is TRBJ2-7; no firm D call. Germline CDR1 and CDR2: SGHRS and YFSETQ. With 1 base removed from V and 0 bases from J, the gap between germline ends came to 8 bases. The CDR3 contains 14 residues. The chain's CDR3 is CASSLTVNSYEQYF. CDR3 sequence (DNA): TGCGCCAGCAGCTTGACAGTAAACTCCTACGAGCAGTACTTC.

The chain uses TRBV5-1 and TRBJ2-7; 10 nucleotides match TRBD1. The CDR3 contains 15 residues. The V and J ends lost 4 bases and 2 bases, in that order; junction bases with no gene match: 6. Germline V gene lookup returns CDR1 SGHRS and CDR2 YFSETQ. The CDR3 DNA reads TGCGCCAGCAGCATCACCGGGACAGGGGCCTACGAGCAGTACTTC. This sequence encodes CASSITGTGAYEQYF. The variable domain in full, completed from reference TRBV5-1 and TRBJ2-7, reads KAGVTQTPRYLIKTRGQQVTLSCSPISGHRSVSWYQQTPGQGLQFLFEYFSETQRNKGNFPGRFSGRQFSNSRSEMNVSTLELGDSALYLCASSITGTGAYEQYFGPGTRLTVT.

V usage is TRBV9 and J usage is TRBJ2-1; the D gene is possibly TRBD2 (5 bases). CDR3 length equals 14 residues. The germline gives CDR1 SGDLS, CDR2 YYNGEE. The V end was cut by 1 base, the J end by 7 bases, with 12 bases between. The CDR3 DNA sequence: TGTGCCAGCAGCGTATTATTGGACTTAAATGAGCAGTTCTTC. It is translated as CASSVLLDLNEQFF.

The chain recombines TRBV7-8 with TRBJ2-7; D uncertain. Germline loops: CDR1 SGHVS, CDR2 FQNEAQ. This CDR3 is 19 amino acids long. Trimming left V 1 base short and J 3 bases short, with 25 bases between. The CDR3 is CASSLDKRRLRQDHYEQYF. The CDR3 DNA reads TGTGCCAGCAGCTTAGATAAGAGGAGATTGAGGCAGGACCACTACGAGCAGTACTTC.